This T cell receptor (beta chain) is drawn from a study of tumor-infiltrating lymphocytes in localized non-small cell lung cancer. Germline-derived CDR1 and CDR2 are MDHEN and SYDVKM. The CDR3 extends over 14 amino acids. Trimming shortened V by 3 bases and J by 4 bases, and 13 bases separated the two germline ends. Sequenced by immunoSEQ multiplex PCR; TCRdb stores in-frame clones only, minus some. This table has 13,000 or so clones, around 79% appearing once. This clone is large (0.1 to 1%). J is TRBJ2-7 and V is TRBV28, with D perhaps being TRBD1 or TRBD2 (5 bases each). This TCR derives from a human donor with non-small cell lung cancer. The sample taken for sequencing was lung tumor tissue. The CDR3 DNA reads as TGTGCCAGCAGTTTTCAGGGACGGCTTTACGAGCAGTACTTC. The encoded protein is CASSFQGRLYEQYF.